Each of the 12 T cell receptor beta chains below was sequenced from the same sample in a study of regulatory T cells in long-lasting Graves disease. Sample time point: newly diagnosed GD, antithyroid drugs for less than 3 months. PBMCs were the source of the RNA used for TCR sequencing. According to the study, TCR beta libraries were built with iRepertoire HTBI primers and CDR3-region Arm-PCR. TCRdb recomputed calls from the multiplex PCR reads with MiXCR, one row per CDR3 protein. The repertoire holds under 700,000 distinct CDR3 sequences, with roughly 15% as singletons. This sample was also put to use in a study of T cells in Graves' hyperthyroidism and ophthalmopathy.

Sequenced material: peripheral blood mononuclear cells (PBMCs), taken at new diagnosis, from a patient treated with antithyroid drugs. The receptor set was obtained from a woman between 40 and 65 years old with Graves disease.

About this clonotype: With a much larger clone just one base away, this may be a read error. The V gene is TRBV11-3, the J gene TRBJ1-2; D might be TRBD1 (6 bases). This CDR3 is 15 amino acids long. The germline gives CDR1 SGHNT, CDR2 YENEEA. CDR3 in DNA: TGTGCCAGCAGTTCCCCCCCCCGGGACAACTGTGGCTACACCTTC. This sequence encodes CASSSPPRDNCGYTF.

The chain joins TRBV19 to TRBJ1-5; weak D call: TRBD1 (6 bases). The germline V and J ends were trimmed by 2 bases and 3 bases, with 14 bases remaining between them. Germline V gene lookup returns CDR1 LNHDA and CDR2 SQIVND (reference sequence). The CDR3 has 16 residues. The CDR3 nucleotides are TGTGCCAGTAGTATAACCGGAGGGGGGGCCAATCAGCCCCAGCATTTT. Amino acid sequence: CASSITGGGANQPQHF.

Details on this clonotype: This may stem from a read error, because a much larger clone lies one nucleotide away. The chain carries TRBV18 and TRBJ1-2, with TRBD1 matching over 10 bases. This CDR3 has 14 amino acids. Germline assignment: CDR1 KGHSH and CDR2 LQKENI. Here the CDR3 DNA reads TGTGCCAGCTCAACCGGGACAGGGGATAATGGCTACGCCTTC. Translation: CASSTGTGDNGYAF.

This clonotype was observed many times. The CDR3 nucleotides are TGTGCCAGCTCACCAGCTTCAGGGTTTGGATTGACGGGGAACACTGAAGCTTTCTTT. Its protein is CASSPASGFGLTGNTEAFF. The chain links TRBV18 to TRBJ1-1, with D maybe TRBD1 (5 bases). CDR3 length: 19 amino acids. The V end was cut by 2 bases, the J end by 1 base, with 23 bases between. Germline assignment: CDR1 KGHSH and CDR2 LQKENI.

In its sample, this clonotype was seen many times. This sequence joins TRBV2 and TRBJ1-5; 10 bases agree with TRBD1. Unmatched junction bases numbered 3, after V lost 7 bases and J lost 6 bases. The CDR3 consists of 13 residues. The V gene's germline CDR1 is SNHLY and CDR2 FYNNEI. The CDR3 DNA is TGTGCCAGCATGGGACAGGGGAGTCAGCCCCAGCATTTT. Amino acid sequence: CASMGQGSQPQHF.

This clonotype was observed many times. The V and J genes are TRBV11-3 and TRBJ2-1, with a possible D match to TRBD2 (5 bases). The germline V gene has CDR1 SGHNT and CDR2 YENEEA. The CDR3 contains 16 residues. Trimming left V 1 base short and J 8 bases short, with 18 bases between. For the CDR3, the DNA is TGTGCCAGCAGCTTAGCGGGAATTGGCGGTACCGATGAGCAGTTCTTC. Amino acids: CASSLAGIGGTDEQFF.

For this clonotype: A clone one base away is much larger, so this may be a read error. The V and J genes are TRBV25-1 and TRBJ2-1; no clear D. V shed 3 bases and J shed 0 bases, with 6 bases lying between them. The CDR3 has 14 residues. Germline V gene lookup returns CDR1 MGHDK and CDR2 SYGVNS. The CDR3 here is CASSEGFSYNEQFF. As DNA, the CDR3 is TGTGCCAGCAGTGAGGGGTTCTCCTACAATGAGCAGTTCTTC.

This clonotype was detected ten times or more. The chain couples TRBV19 to TRBJ1-1, with 7 bases matching TRBD1. The CDR3 totals 16 residues. J lost 0 bases, V lost 2 bases, and 6 bases had no gene match. Germline CDR1 and CDR2: LNHDA and SQIVND (reference sequence). The CDR3 nucleotides read TGTGCCAGTAGTATATGGGGGACAGTTTTGAACACTGAAGCTTTCTTT. It translates to CASSIWGTVLNTEAFF.

V usage is TRBV7-9 and J usage is TRBJ2-1; tentative D call: TRBD2 (6 bases). In germline, CDR1 is SEHNR, CDR2 FQNEAQ (reference sequence). The CDR3 is 13 residues long. Trimming removed 11 bases from V and 8 bases from J, with 19 bases in between. The CDR3 here is CALSAGLSDEQFF. The CDR3 region has the DNA TGTGCCCTGTCGGCGGGGTTATCGGATGAGCAGTTCTTC.

In this sample, this clonotype turned up many times. V gene TRBV18 combines with J gene TRBJ1-5; 9 nucleotides align to TRBD1. V was pared by 1 base and J by 4 bases, with 5 bases of the junction left unmatched. The CDR3 has 16 amino acids. Germline V gene data show CDR1 as KGHSH and CDR2 as LQKENI. CDR3 amino acids: CASSPLGGTGNQPQHF. CDR3 bases: TGTGCCAGCTCACCACTAGGCGGGACAGGGAATCAGCCCCAGCATTTT.

To note about this clonotype: A read error likely explains this, since a far larger clone differs by one base. Here the CDR3 DNA reads TGTGCCAGCAGTCGGACGGATAGCAATCAGCTCCAGCATTTT. Protein product: CASSRTDSNQLQHF. This chain uses TRBV27 with TRBJ1-5; D gene unclear. The length of the CDR3 is 14 residues. Per germline, CDR1 MNHEY and CDR2 SMNVEV (reference sequence).

V gene TRBV6-1 combines with J gene TRBJ1-2; D perhaps matches TRBD1 (6 bases). Trimming removed 8 bases at V and 7 bases at J, with 14 bases between. CDR3 length equals 12 residues. The germline CDR1 and CDR2 sequences are MNHNS and SASEGT. The CDR3 sequence: CASAGGGRGYTF. The CDR3 DNA sequence: TGTGCCAGCGCTGGTGGGGGCCGTGGCTACACCTTC.